This TCR beta chain stems from a study of identical twins. Unique molecular identifiers were present on cDNA, and template switching added a universal primer site. TCRdb used MiXCR to reprocess the 5' RACE reads, holding one entry per CDR3 protein. This table has roughly 350,000 distinct CDR3 sequences, roughly 10% appearing once. As regards this clonotype: Its antigen remains unknown.

This CDR3 spans 15 amino acids. CDR1 is MGHRA, CDR2 YSYEKL, per germline. Trimming shortened V by 2 bases and J by 5 bases, and 12 bases separated the two germline ends. General study results and limits: The presence of invariant MAIT and iNKT cells could partly confound analyses of zero-insertion sequences. A lower insertion count was a feature of abundant cord blood beta clonotypes, with no such feature in memory repertoires.

The receptor was isolated from a woman aged 45-65 years in good health. J is TRBJ2-2 and V is TRBV4-1; the D gene is possibly TRBD2 (5 bases). Sample: naive T cells sorted from blood. The CDR3 loop is CASSQPTRGTGELFF. Written as DNA, the CDR3 is TGCGCCAGCAGCCAACCCACGAGAGGGACCGGGGAGCTGTTTTTT.